This TCR beta chain appears in the sequencing data of a study of control samples from healthy donors and cancer patients. Trimming removed 8 bases from V and 6 bases from J; junction bases left unmatched: 10. Germline CDR1 and CDR2: MGHDK and SYGVNS. This CDR3 is built from 14 residues. Measured with immunoSEQ multiplex PCR; TCRdb has only the in-frame clones, and not every one. The data contain 130,000 to 150,000 clones, 75% to 95% of them singletons. The chain recombines TRBV25-1 with TRBJ1-2, with 9 bases identical to TRBD1. What was sequenced was blood. This receptor was identified in a man aged 25-45 years in good health. Here the CDR3 reads CASSGQGMFNGYTF. CDR3 nucleotide sequence: TGTGCCAGCTCCGGACAGGGGATGTTCAATGGCTACACCTTC.